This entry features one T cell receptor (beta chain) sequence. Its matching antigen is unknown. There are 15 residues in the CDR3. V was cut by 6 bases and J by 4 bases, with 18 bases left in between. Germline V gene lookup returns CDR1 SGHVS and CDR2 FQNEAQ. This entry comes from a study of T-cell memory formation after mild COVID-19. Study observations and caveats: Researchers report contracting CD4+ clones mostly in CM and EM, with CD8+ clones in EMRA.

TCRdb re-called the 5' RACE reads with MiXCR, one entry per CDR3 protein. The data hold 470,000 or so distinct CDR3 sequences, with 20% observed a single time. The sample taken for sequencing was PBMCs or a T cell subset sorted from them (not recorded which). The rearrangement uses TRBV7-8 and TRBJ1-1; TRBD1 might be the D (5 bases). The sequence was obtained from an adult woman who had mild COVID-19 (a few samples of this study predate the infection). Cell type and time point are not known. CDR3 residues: CASRAGELVGTEAFF. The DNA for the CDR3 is TGTGCCAGCAGGGCGGGGGAACTGGTGGGCACTGAAGCTTTCTTT.